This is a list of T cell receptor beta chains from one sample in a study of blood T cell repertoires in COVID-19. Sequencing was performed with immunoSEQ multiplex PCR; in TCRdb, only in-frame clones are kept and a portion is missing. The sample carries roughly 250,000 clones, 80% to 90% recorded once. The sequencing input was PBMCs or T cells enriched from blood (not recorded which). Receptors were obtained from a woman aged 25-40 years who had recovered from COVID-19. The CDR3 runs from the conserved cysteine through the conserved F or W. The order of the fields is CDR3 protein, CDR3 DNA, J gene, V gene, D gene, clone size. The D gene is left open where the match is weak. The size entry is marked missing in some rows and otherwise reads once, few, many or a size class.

CAWISGEKLFF	TGTGCCTGGATTAGCGGGGAAAAACTGTTTTTT	TRBJ1-4	TRBV5-4	-	-
CASSEDAGGINYGYTF	TGTGCCAGCAGTGAAGATGCGGGGGGCATCAACTATGGCTACACCTTC	TRBJ1-2	TRBV6-1	-	few
CASGGRAGELFF	TGTGCCAGCGGGGGGAGGGCCGGGGAGCTGTTTTTT	TRBJ2-2	TRBV27	TRBD2	-
CASSLLAGGRDTQYF	TGTGCCAGCAGCTTGTTAGCGGGGGGAAGAGATACGCAGTATTTT	TRBJ2-3	TRBV5-4	TRBD2	-
CASSWTGANYGYTF	TGTGCCAGCAGTTGGACAGGAGCTAACTATGGCTACACCTTC	TRBJ1-2	TRBV28	TRBD1	few
CASSYRPGTGVQATPHEQYF	TGTGCCAGCAGCTACCGACCCGGGACAGGGGTACAGGCCACCCCCCACGAGCAGTACTTC	TRBJ2-7	TRBV7-8	TRBD1	-
CASSASSTGAEAFF	TGTGCCAGCAGCGCCTCTTCTACAGGGGCTGAAGCTTTCTTT	TRBJ1-1	TRBV9	TRBD1	few
CAWSVSGSLTNSPLHF	TGTGCCTGGAGTGTTTCAGGATCTTTGACTAATTCACCCCTCCACTTT	TRBJ1-6	TRBV30	-	-
CASSGYRMQLFF	TGTGCCAGTAGTGGCTACAGGATGCAACTGTTTTTT	TRBJ1-4	TRBV19	-	-
CATHETGKQYF	TGTGCCACCCACGAGACAGGGAAGCAGTACTTC	TRBJ2-7	TRBV19	TRBD1	-
CASSPTGKSNYGYTF	TGTGCCAGCAGCCCGACAGGGAAAAGTAACTATGGCTACACCTTC	TRBJ1-2	TRBV28	TRBD1	-
CASSQPPTGPGGGYTF	TGCGCCAGCAGCCAACCCCCAACAGGCCCGGGCGGTGGCTACACCTTC	TRBJ1-2	TRBV4-1	-	few
CASSLSGGLNNQPQHF	TGTGCCAGCAGTTTATCAGGGGGATTGAACAATCAGCCCCAGCATTTT	TRBJ1-5	TRBV27	-	-
CASSEGGGPYNEQFF	TGTGCCAGCAGTGAAGGCGGGGGGCCCTACAATGAGCAGTTCTTC	TRBJ2-1	TRBV2	TRBD2	-
CASSELGRGTANQPQHF	TGTGCCAGCAGTGAGTTAGGCAGGGGAACTGCAAATCAGCCCCAGCATTTT	TRBJ1-5	TRBV28	-	-
CASSVVPGANYEQYF	TGTGCCAGCAGCGTAGTTCCAGGGGCGAACTACGAGCAGTACTTC	TRBJ2-7	TRBV9	-	-
CASSLTSTDTQYF	TGCGCCAGCAGCTTAACTAGCACAGATACGCAGTATTTT	TRBJ2-3	TRBV5-1	-	-
CSASMAGTQGYNSPLHF	TGCAGTGCTAGTATGGCCGGTACACAGGGGTATAATTCACCCCTCCACTTT	TRBJ1-6	TRBV20-1	TRBD1	few
CASSRGQGTDEQFF	TGTGCCAGCAGCCGTGGACAGGGTACTGATGAGCAGTTCTTC	TRBJ2-1	TRBV7-8	TRBD1	-
CAWNDQGGTDTQYF	TGTGCCTGGAACGATCAGGGGGGCACAGATACGCAGTATTTT	TRBJ2-3	TRBV30	TRBD1	-
CASSGDRGGQPQHF	TGTGCCAGCAGCGGGGACAGGGGAGGGCAGCCCCAGCATTTT	TRBJ1-5	TRBV6-5	TRBD1	once
CASSIDSGQGANGYTF	TGTGCCAGTAGTATAGACTCCGGACAGGGGGCGAATGGCTACACCTTC	TRBJ1-2	TRBV19	TRBD1	-
CASSPLILGASPLHF	TGCGCCAGCAGCCCCTTAATCTTGGGGGCCTCACCCCTCCACTTT	TRBJ1-6	TRBV5-1	-	-
CASSLNSITEAFF	TGTGCCAGCAGCTTAAATTCTATCACTGAAGCTTTCTTT	TRBJ1-1	TRBV11-2	-	once
CASSQASLDTGELFF	TGTGCCAGCAGCCAAGCGAGTTTGGACACCGGGGAGCTGTTTTTT	TRBJ2-2	TRBV3-1/TRBV3-2	-	once
CAWSLQVNQPQHF	TGTGCCTGGAGTTTACAGGTCAATCAGCCCCAGCATTTT	TRBJ1-5	TRBV30	-	once
CASSQQRAGNYEQYF	TGTGCCAGCAGCCAGCAACGTGCAGGGAACTACGAGCAGTACTTC	TRBJ2-7	TRBV13	-	-
CATSREGGIGSYEQYF	TGTGCCACCAGCAGGGAAGGCGGGATAGGGTCCTACGAGCAGTACTTC	TRBJ2-7	TRBV15	-	-
CASSVTGSNYGYTF	TGTGCCAGCAGTGTAACAGGGTCTAACTATGGCTACACCTTC	TRBJ1-2	TRBV2	-	once
CASSLTGAQSREQYF	TGTGCCAGCAGCCTAACAGGGGCCCAGTCCCGGGAGCAGTACTTC	TRBJ2-7	TRBV6-5	TRBD1	-
CASSMAGTGGNQPQHF	TGTGCCAGTAGTATGGCCGGGACAGGAGGCAATCAGCCCCAGCATTTT	TRBJ1-5	TRBV19	TRBD1	-
CASSPPGLAGSNEQFF	TGTGCCAGCTCACCACCAGGACTAGCGGGAAGCAATGAGCAGTTCTTC	TRBJ2-1	TRBV18	TRBD2	-
CASSQPGGQPQHF	TGCGCCAGCAGCCAACCAGGGGGTCAGCCCCAGCATTTT	TRBJ1-5	TRBV4-1	TRBD1	-
CAISGQGQITSTDEQYF	TGTGCCATCAGTGGGCAGGGCCAAATTACGTCCACCGACGAGCAGTACTTC	TRBJ2-7	TRBV10-3	-	-
CASSTSLLQGARGYTF	TGTGCCAGTAGTACCTCCCTACTCCAGGGGGCGCGTGGCTACACCTTC	TRBJ1-2	TRBV19	TRBD1	few
CASSLGGREEQFF	TGTGCCAGCAGCTTAGGAGGGCGCGAAGAGCAGTTCTTC	TRBJ2-1	TRBV5-4	-	once
CASSRGGISYEQYF	TGTGCCAGCAGTCGGGGAGGGATCTCCTACGAGCAGTACTTC	TRBJ2-7	TRBV7-9	TRBD2	-
CASSSTGDQPQHF	TGCGCCAGCAGCTCGACAGGGGACCAGCCCCAGCATTTT	TRBJ1-5	TRBV5-1	TRBD1	-
CASSARQGNEQYF	TGTGCCAGCAGCGCTCGACAGGGCAACGAGCAGTACTTC	TRBJ2-7	TRBV9	TRBD1	-
CASSQGGDTQYF	TGCGCCAGCAGCCAAGGGGGCGATACGCAGTATTTT	TRBJ2-3	TRBV5-1	TRBD1	-
CASSFMGHAGANVLTF	TGTGCCAGCAGTTTCATGGGGCACGCTGGGGCCAACGTCCTGACTTTC	TRBJ2-6	TRBV27	-	-
CASSQGIRTSGVQETQYF	TGTGCCAGCAGCCAAGGCATTCGGACTAGCGGAGTACAAGAGACCCAGTACTTC	TRBJ2-5	TRBV14	TRBD2	once
CASSLNSGVAYEQYF	TGCGCCAGCAGCTTGAATAGCGGGGTTGCCTACGAGCAGTACTTC	TRBJ2-7	TRBV5-1	TRBD2	-
CASSPGSGVSTDTQYF	TGTGCCAGCAGCCCGGGTAGCGGAGTCAGCACAGATACGCAGTATTTT	TRBJ2-3	TRBV11-3	-	-
CASNTRGWGRDGYTF	TGTGCCAGCAATACCCGAGGTTGGGGCCGGGATGGCTACACCTTC	TRBJ1-2	TRBV6-5	-	-
CASSFLANRDEKLFF	TGTGCCAGCAGTTTCCTGGCAAATCGGGATGAAAAACTGTTTTTT	TRBJ1-4	TRBV28	-	-
CASMREPNEKLFF	TGCGCCAGCATGCGGGAACCCAATGAAAAACTGTTTTTT	TRBJ1-4	TRBV4-1	-	few
CASSGTGLETQYF	TGCGCCAGCAGCGGAACAGGGTTGGAGACCCAGTACTTC	TRBJ2-5	TRBV5-1	-	-
CASSIGGGPEAFF	TGTGCCAGTAGTATTGGGGGCGGCCCTGAAGCTTTCTTT	TRBJ1-1	TRBV19	-	-